Listed here are 20 T cell receptor beta chains from one sample, sequenced in a study of blood T cell repertoires in COVID-19 (dated by TCRdb to the early 2020s). The library relied on the immunoSEQ multiplex PCR assay. The immuneACCESS repertoire file appears here via TCRdb, limited to in-frame rearrangements. These files lack a portion of the clones; in checked studies, under half of the deficit traces to unresolved V genes, and the cause of the others is not known. The sample has 250,000 to 350,000 clones on record, around 85% of them singletons. The top ten constitute around 4% of the sample. The sample taken for sequencing was peripheral blood. These receptors were collected from a woman between 45 and 60 years old with active or convalescent COVID-19.

The chain links TRBV4-2 to TRBJ2-1; D possibly corresponds to TRBD2 (6 bases). V was pared by 4 bases and J by 0 bases, with 22 bases between. The CDR3 runs to 19 residues. CDR1 LGHNA and CDR2 YNFKEQ come from the germline V gene. The CDR3 DNA reads as TGTGCCAGCAGCCGTGAGGAGGGCCCAGTCTGGGGCTCCTACAATGAGCAGTTCTTC. Translation gives CASSREEGPVWGSYNEQFF.

Note on this clone: The same CDR3 also results from other DNA sequences found in this sample. This chain uses TRBV7-2 with TRBJ2-5; no clear D gene. V lost 2 bases and J lost 2, with 9 bases in between. CDR3 length: 14 amino acids. Germline lookup yields CDR1 SGHTA and CDR2 FQGNSA. The CDR3 coding sequence is TGTGCCAGCAGCTTAACCGGAGTACAAGAGACCCAGTACTTC. This gives the protein CASSLTGVQETQYF.

Regarding this clone: A read error may account for a junction end that differs from germline. This chain links TRBV7-8 with TRBJ1-5; 7 positions agree with TRBD1. CDR3 length equals 12 residues. CDR1 and CDR2 (germline): SGHVS, FQNEAQ. In nucleotides, the CDR3 is TGTGCCAGCAGTTCGAACACCGGGACAGAGAATTTT. It encodes CASSSNTGTENF.

V usage is TRBV7-8 and J usage is TRBJ2-5, with 7 bases identical to TRBD2. The CDR3 consists of 14 residues. Germline CDR1 is SGHVS and CDR2 is FQNEAQ. With 6 bases clipped from V and 2 bases from J, the junction kept 6 bases outside the gene matches. The CDR3 region has the DNA TGTGCCAGCAGGCACCCTAGCGGACAAGAGACCCAGTACTTC. Encoded protein: CASRHPSGQETQYF. The entire variable domain, with the rest obtained from reference TRBV7-8 and TRBJ2-5, is as follows: GAGVSQSPRYKVAKRGQDVALRCDPISGHVSLFWYQQALGQGPEFLTYFQNEAQLDKSGLPSDRFFAERPEGSVSTLKIQRTQQEDSAVYLCASRHPSGQETQYFGPGTRLLVL.

The CDR3 DNA is TGTGCCAGCAGCTTAACAGGGCCGGGAGAGCAGTTCTTC. Amino acid sequence: CASSLTGPGEQFF. The V gene is TRBV11-2, the J gene TRBJ2-1; possibly TRBD1 for D (6 bases). Trimming removed 2 bases from V and 10 bases from J, with 12 bases in between. CDR3 length: 13 residues. Germline CDR1 SGHAT, CDR2 FQNNGV.

This clone was picked up one time. The chain combines TRBV7-3 with TRBJ2-5; no clear D. V was cut by 3 bases and J by 5 bases, with 10 bases left in between. Looked up from germline, CDR1 is SGHTA and CDR2 is FQGTGA. This CDR3 contains 13 residues. The CDR3 sequence is CASSFRPRETQYF. The DNA of the CDR3 is TGTGCCAGCAGCTTCCGGCCTAGGGAGACCCAGTACTTC.

This clone was picked up one time. This sequence joins TRBV28 and TRBJ2-1; 8 bases line up with TRBD1. The CDR3 is 14 amino acids. Trimming at V came to 10 bases and at J to 0 bases, leaving 5 bases not matched to a gene. Germline V gene lookup returns CDR1 MDHEN and CDR2 SYDVKM. The CDR3 reads CATRDRSSYNEQFF. The CDR3 DNA reads as TGTGCCACCAGGGACAGGAGCTCCTACAATGAGCAGTTCTTC.

The V and J genes are TRBV7-9 and TRBJ1-1; 11 nucleotides align to TRBD1. The CDR3 is made up of 18 amino acids. Germline-derived CDR1 and CDR2 are SEHNR and FQNEAQ (reference sequence). After removal of 2 bases from V and 4 bases from J, the junction contained 12 bases not matched to a gene. CDR3 amino acids: CASSLHNGQGALGTEAFF. Here the CDR3 DNA reads TGTGCCAGCAGCTTACATAACGGACAGGGGGCGCTGGGCACTGAAGCTTTCTTT.

In this sample, this clone turned up a few times. The chain uses TRBV10-3 and TRBJ2-3; tentative D call: TRBD1 (5 bases). Per the germline V gene, CDR1 is ENHRY and CDR2 is SYGVKD. V dropped 4 bases and J dropped 0 bases, with 8 bases sitting between them. There are 14 residues in the CDR3. DNA for the CDR3: TGTGCCATCAGTGCCCAGGGTAGCACAGATACGCAGTATTTT. This encodes CAISAQGSTDTQYF.

The chain employs TRBV7-8 and TRBJ1-2, with 9 bases fitting TRBD1. CDR1 is SGHVS, CDR2 FQNEAQ, per germline. This CDR3 comprises 13 residues. V was clipped by 5 bases and J by 6 bases; unmatched bases: 4. CDR3 amino acids: CASSPGDRDGYTF. The CDR3 region has the DNA TGTGCCAGCAGCCCTGGGGACAGGGATGGCTACACCTTC.

This rearrangement joins TRBV6-5 to TRBJ2-7, with 10 bases identical to TRBD1. CDR3 length: 15 residues. Trimming removed 5 bases from V and 2 bases from J; junction bases left unmatched: 6. The germline gives CDR1 MNHEY, CDR2 SVGAGI. CDR3 protein: CASSKGDRGPYEQYF. As DNA, the CDR3 is TGTGCCAGCAGTAAGGGGGACAGGGGTCCCTACGAGCAGTACTTC.

The chain carries TRBV15 and TRBJ2-1; 7 bases agree with TRBD1. Germline-derived CDR1 and CDR2 are LNHNV and YYDKDF (reference sequence). V shed 5 bases and J 5 bases; nucleotides not matched to a gene: 6. This CDR3 has 14 amino acids. CDR3 residues: CATSGGQADNEQFF. CDR3 in DNA: TGTGCCACCAGCGGAGGACAGGCCGACAATGAGCAGTTCTTC.

This rearrangement joins TRBV5-6 to TRBJ2-7, with unresolved D. The V end lost 2 bases, the J end lost 0 bases, and 6 bases lay between the germline ends. Germline V gene data show CDR1 as SGHDT and CDR2 as YYEEEE. This CDR3 comprises 13 residues. The CDR3 DNA is TGTGCCAGCAGCTTAAGGAGCTCCTACGAGCAGTACTTC. Protein sequence: CASSLRSSYEQYF. Combining the CDR3 with reference TRBV5-6 and TRBJ2-7 gives the whole variable domain DAGVTQSPTHLIKTRGQQVTLRCSPKSGHDTVSWYQQALGQGPQFIFQYYEEEERQRGNFPDRFSGHQFPNYSSELNVNALLLGDSALYLCASSLRSSYEQYFGPGTRLTVT.

The chain joins TRBV10-2 to TRBJ1-1; 7 nucleotides line up with TRBD1. CDR1 is WSHSY and CDR2 is SAAADI in the germline V gene. The CDR3 has 13 amino acids. CDR3 bases: TGCGCACGACAGACAGGGTGGGACACTGAAGCTTTCTTT. It specifies CARQTGWDTEAFF.

The rearrangement links TRBV11-2 to TRBJ2-1; 7 bases agree with TRBD2. With V trimmed by 2 bases and J by 1 base, 5 bases remained unmatched. Germline CDR1 SGHAT, CDR2 FQNNGV. This CDR3 has 16 amino acids. The CDR3 DNA is TGTGCCAGCAGCTTATCCGGCGGGAGTTCCTACAATGAGCAGTTCTTC. As protein: CASSLSGGSSYNEQFF.

V and J are TRBV12-2 and TRBJ1-6; TRBD1 reflects the table's D call only, with no check against the DNA. TRBV12-2 is an annotated pseudogene. The CDR3 loop spans 18 amino acids. The CDR3 is CASRLPDRGRTYNSPLHF. The CDR3 DNA reads as TGTGCAAGTCGCTTACCGGACAGGGGGAGGACCTATAATTCACCCCTCCACTTT.

The chain uses TRBV18 and TRBJ1-4; the match to TRBD1 covers 7 bases. Germline CDR1 and CDR2: KGHSH and LQKENI. Losses at the gene ends were 8 bases for V and 6 bases for J; bases not matched to a gene: 9. The CDR3 loop spans 14 amino acids. This CDR3 is CASKTGAEDEKLFF. DNA for the CDR3: TGTGCCAGCAAAACAGGGGCCGAAGATGAAAAACTGTTTTTT.

The chain has TRBV10-3 and TRBJ1-3; D remains unclear. CDR1 and CDR2 from the germline V gene are ENHRY and SYGVKD. Trimming left V 3 bases short and J 6 bases short, with 15 bases between. The CDR3 is 15 amino acids. The CDR3 DNA reads TGTGCCATCAGTGAAGCGGGCGCGAGGGTAAACACCATATATTTT. This sequence encodes CAISEAGARVNTIYF.

The chain uses TRBV6-1 and TRBJ2-7; D is perhaps TRBD1 (5 bases). Trimming pared 3 bases from V and 9 bases from J, leaving 15 bases between. The CDR3 is 13 amino acids. The germline V gene encodes CDR1 MNHNS and CDR2 SASEGT. CDR3 loop: CASSDLDTQWQYF. The CDR3 DNA follows: TGTGCCAGCAGTGATTTGGACACGCAATGGCAGTACTTC.

V usage is TRBV4-1 and J usage is TRBJ1-2, with TRBD1 matching 8 bases. This CDR3 is 19 amino acids long. With 0 bases clipped from V and 4 bases from J, the junction kept 16 bases outside the gene matches. Germline values: CDR1 MGHRA, CDR2 YSYEKL. CDR3 nucleotide sequence: TGCGCCAGCAGCCAAGATATCCGGTTCGGGGGACAGGACCTCTATGGCTACACCTTC. Translating it yields CASSQDIRFGGQDLYGYTF.